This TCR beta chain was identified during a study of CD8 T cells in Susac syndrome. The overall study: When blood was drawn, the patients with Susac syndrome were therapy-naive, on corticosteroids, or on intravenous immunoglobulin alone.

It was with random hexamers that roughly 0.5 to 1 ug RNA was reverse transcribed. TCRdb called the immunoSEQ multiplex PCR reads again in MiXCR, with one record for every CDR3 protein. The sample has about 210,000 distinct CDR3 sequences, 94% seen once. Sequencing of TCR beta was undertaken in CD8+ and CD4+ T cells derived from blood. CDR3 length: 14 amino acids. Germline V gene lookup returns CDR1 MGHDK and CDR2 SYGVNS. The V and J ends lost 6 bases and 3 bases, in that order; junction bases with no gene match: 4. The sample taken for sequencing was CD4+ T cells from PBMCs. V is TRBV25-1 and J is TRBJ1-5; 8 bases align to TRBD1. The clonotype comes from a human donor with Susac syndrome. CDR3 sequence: CASSSTGVNQPQHF. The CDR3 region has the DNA TGTGCCAGCAGCTCGACAGGGGTCAATCAGCCCCAGCATTTT.